This T cell receptor beta chain is drawn from a study of response to subunit inactivated influenza vaccine. This clonotype was detected many times. TCRdb reanalysed the RT-PCR reads using MiXCR and keeps one entry per CDR3 protein. The sample comprises roughly 760,000 distinct CDR3 sequences, 21% of which are singletons, and around 9.6% rests with the top ten. CDR3 length: 14 amino acids. Germline assignment: CDR1 SGHVS and CDR2 FNYEAQ. With 1 base clipped from V and 7 bases from J, the junction kept 5 bases outside the gene matches. The receptor comes from a man aged 45 to 65 who received an inactivated influenza vaccine. Specimen: PBMCs from blood, collected more than 4 days after vaccination. This chain uses TRBV7-6 with TRBJ1-1; 8 bases fit TRBD1. The CDR3 spells CASSLGLGTGEAFF. The CDR3 DNA is TGTGCCAGCAGCTTAGGATTGGGGACAGGTGAAGCTTTCTTT.